This T cell receptor beta chain is drawn from a study of T cells in Graves' hyperthyroidism and ophthalmopathy. When ophthalmopathy did not progress within 18 months, Graves' hyperthyroidism was considered stable. Amplified TCR beta CDR3 regions derived from RNA transcripts. The primer set for the first-round RT-PCR of the TCR CDR3 was HTBI. MiXCR was run by TCRdb on the multiplex PCR reads, yielding one entry per CDR3 protein. Among 800,000 or so distinct CDR3 sequences listed, 38% were seen once. Sequencing was done on a sample of blood. This sequence originates from a man aged 18 to 35 with Graves' hyperthyroidism.

The DNA of the CDR3 is TGTGCCAGCAGTTTGGCCCCGGCGGCGCGAGAGACCCAGTACTTC. Translating it yields CASSLAPAARETQYF. The V and J genes are TRBV12-3 or TRBV12-4 and TRBJ2-5; D is undetermined. Trimming left V 3 bases short and J 4 bases short, with 15 bases between. This CDR3 spans 15 amino acids.